This TCR beta chain was observed in a study of blood T cell repertoires in COVID-19. Study in general: PBMCs, B-cell-depleted T cells, or T cells were the source of the cDNA or gDNA that made up the material.

Original methodology: Amplification of reference gene primers provided the estimated nucleated cell counts. TCRdb's table, derived via immunoSEQ multiplex PCR, lists solely in-frame clones and lacks some. D and trimming were read from the DNA, whereas the V and J calls and clone size are those reported in that table. The sample holds 90,000 to 100,000 clones, roughly 84% seen once. With 2 bases removed from V and 6 bases from J, the gap between germline ends came to 13 bases. The CDR3 sequence is 14 residues long. CDR1 and CDR2 (germline): LNHDA, SQIVND (reference sequence). V gene TRBV19 combines with J gene TRBJ1-2; D may be TRBD1 (5 bases). The clonotype comes from a man aged 55-75 years with acute or convalescent COVID-19. Sequenced input: peripheral blood. DNA for the CDR3: TGTGCCAGTAGTATACCCCAGGGTTCCGATGGCTACACCTTC. It encodes CASSIPQGSDGYTF. Supplemented by reference TRBV19 and TRBJ1-2, the full variable domain reads DGGITQSPKYLFRKEGQNVTLSCEQNLNHDAMYWYRQDPGQGLRLIYYSQIVNDFQKGDIAEGYSVSREKKESFPLTVTSAQKNPTAFYLCASSIPQGSDGYTFGSGTRLTVV.